This note documents a single T cell receptor (beta chain) sequence. Its antigen is unknown. The sample belongs to a study of somatic mutations in cytotoxic T cells in rheumatoid arthritis. Study as a whole: Flow cytometry sorted some V beta antibody-stained T-cell populations to nearly 100% purity, V beta1+ cells among them being sequenced for TCRB. Regarding the study as a whole: CD8+ T cells showed clonality that did not differ significantly between patients with rheumatoid arthritis and age-matched healthy controls.

Sequenced by immunoSEQ multiplex PCR; TCRdb stores in-frame clones only, minus some. The data show roughly 16,000 clones, 82% seen once. The TCR was taken from a woman aged 45-59 years with rheumatoid arthritis. Sample: CD8+ T cells sorted from blood.

As DNA, the CDR3 is TGTGCCAGTAGTTTTCCGCTCATCAGGGATAGGTTTTATGGCTACACCTTC. Translated, it gives CASSFPLIRDRFYGYTF. The chain recombines TRBV19 with TRBJ1-2; a weak D match, TRBD1 (5 bases). The CDR3 runs 17 residues. V was trimmed by 5 bases and J by 5 bases, leaving 24 bases between them. Germline CDR1 reads LNHDA; CDR2 reads SQIVND (reference sequence).